The sequence of this TCR beta chain was determined in a study of T-cell reconstitution after alpha-beta-depleted transplantation in children. Study-wide results and caveats: Reportedly, roughly two months post-transplant, alpha-beta T cells arose from several hundred expanded graft clones. A year had passed since transplant, and T-cell counts and diversity by then came mostly from newly produced T cells. Surviving recipient T cells and thymic progenitors produced the high day-60 TCRbeta diversity seen in some patients.

Unique molecular identifiers featured in how the TCRbeta library was prepared. TCRdb used MiXCR to reprocess the PCR reads, holding one entry per CDR3 protein. The top ten clones hold about 25% of a sample with around 130,000 distinct CDR3 sequences, more than 9.5% of them seen once. At least ten counts were recorded for this clonotype. Antigen unknown. The receptor comes from a girl under three years old who had a stem cell transplant for combined immunodeficiency, so the T cells may come from the graft donor. Material: PBMCs, mostly from graft donor cells, obtained 180 days after TCRalphabeta/CD19-depleted stem cell transplant.

Here the CDR3 DNA reads TGCAGTGCTAGAGATTTGGGACGGGCGATCTACGAGCAGTACTTC. Protein: CSARDLGRAIYEQYF. The V call is TRBV20-1, the J call TRBJ2-7; D is perhaps TRBD1 or TRBD2 (5 bases each). The germline V gene encodes CDR1 DFQATT and CDR2 SNEGSKA (reference sequence). This CDR3 is 15 amino acids long. Trimming stripped 0 bases from V and 3 bases from J, with 15 bases between.